Following are 28 T cell receptor beta chains from one sample sequenced in a study of T cell responses to AZD1222 COVID-19 vaccine. Clones were sequenced by immunoSEQ multiplex PCR, and TCRdb holds only the in-frame ones, with some missing. The sample has approximately 150,000 clones, just over 90% seen once; the top ten hold less than 0.95%. The sample consisted of peripheral blood, taken on day 0 of MenACWY control vaccination. The receptors stem from an adult in good health.

This clone was seen only once. The rearrangement uses TRBV30 and TRBJ1-1, with 7 bases aligning to TRBD1. Germline trimming cut 4 bases from V and 1 base from J; bases unmatched to any gene: 3. The CDR3 loop spans 13 amino acids. The germline gives CDR1 GTSNPN, CDR2 SVGIG (reference sequence). CDR3 amino acids: CAWNTGANTEAFF. Here the CDR3 DNA reads TGTGCCTGGAATACAGGGGCGAACACTGAAGCTTTCTTT.

The gene calls are TRBV5-6 and TRBJ1-6; D not certain. CDR1 SGHDT and CDR2 YYEEEE come from the germline V gene. The length of the CDR3 is 16 residues. V was trimmed by 5 bases and J by 7 bases, leaving 19 bases between them. The CDR3 sequence is CASSHIFVGRNSPLHF. The DNA of the CDR3 is TGTGCCAGCAGTCATATTTTTGTAGGACGAAATTCACCCCTCCACTTT.

The chain couples TRBV28 to TRBJ2-7, with D tentatively TRBD2 (5 bases). Germline CDR1 and CDR2: MDHEN and SYDVKM. The CDR3 runs to 15 residues. The V end lost 8 bases, the J end lost 2 bases, and 19 bases lay between the germline ends. CDR3 DNA sequence: TGTGCCAGCGCAACTAGAACAGAGTTTCCCTACGAGCAGTACTTC. Translation gives CASATRTEFPYEQYF.

This chain links TRBV9 with TRBJ1-2; D remains ambiguous. Germline CDR1 SGDLS, CDR2 YYNGEE. This CDR3 has 16 residues. The V gene lost 4 bases and the J gene lost 1 base, with 17 bases spanning the gap. The CDR3 here is CASSLHWGGSNYGYTF. The CDR3 nucleotides read TGTGCCAGCAGCCTCCACTGGGGAGGGAGTAACTATGGCTACACCTTC.

The rearrangement links TRBV2 to TRBJ1-1, with D possibly TRBD1 on 5 matching bases. The CDR3 consists of 14 residues. From germline, CDR1 is SNHLY and CDR2 FYNNEI. With 6 bases removed from V and 1 base from J, the gap between germline ends came to 12 bases. The CDR3 DNA reads TGTGCCAGCAGGGGTAACAGGCCGAACACTGAAGCTTTCTTT. As protein: CASRGNRPNTEAFF. Combining the CDR3 with reference TRBV2 and TRBJ1-1 gives the whole variable domain EPEVTQTPSHQVTQMGQEVILRCVPISNHLYFYWYRQILGQKVEFLVSFYNNEISEKSEIFDDQFSVERPDGSNFTLKIRSTKLEDSAMYFCASRGNRPNTEAFFGQGTRLTVV.

The chain uses TRBV5-1 and TRBJ2-5; TRBD1 might be the D (6 bases). This CDR3 comprises 14 residues. Germline V gene sequence: CDR1 SGHRS, CDR2 YFSETQ. V shed 2 bases and J shed 2 bases, with 10 bases lying between them. The DNA of the CDR3 is TGCGCCAGCAGCTTAACAGGGTATCAAGAGACCCAGTACTTC. Translation gives CASSLTGYQETQYF.

The rearrangement joins TRBV5-6 to TRBJ1-2; D unclear. There are 13 residues in the CDR3. The V gene lost 4 bases and the J gene lost 8 bases, with 15 bases spanning the gap. The germline CDR1 and CDR2 sequences are SGHDT and YYEEEE. CDR3 loop: CASSPRAAWGYTF. CDR3 sequence (DNA): TGTGCCAGCAGCCCCCGGGCCGCTTGGGGCTACACCTTC.

This clone came up once. This chain links TRBV28 with TRBJ1-1, with D unclear. Trimming removed 7 bases from V and 0 bases from J, with 12 bases in between. The CDR3 covers 14 residues. From germline, CDR1 is MDHEN and CDR2 SYDVKM. CDR3 DNA: TGTGCCAGCATCCCCGGGAAACTGAACACTGAAGCTTTCTTT. It specifies CASIPGKLNTEAFF.

The chain joins TRBV4-1 to TRBJ2-3; the D is unclear. This CDR3 contains 13 residues. V gave up 6 bases and J gave up 6 bases, with 13 bases separating them. Per germline, CDR1 MGHRA and CDR2 YSYEKL. Written as DNA, the CDR3 is TGCGCCAGCAGGCAACCTCAAGAGGATACGCAGTATTTT. Encoded protein: CASRQPQEDTQYF.

The chain combines TRBV10-1 with TRBJ2-7; tentative D call: TRBD1 (6 bases). Germline lookup yields CDR1 WNHNN and CDR2 SYGVQD (reference sequence). Trimming stripped 6 bases from V and 9 bases from J, with 15 bases between. The CDR3 covers 12 residues. The CDR3 DNA follows: TGCGCCAGCAGCCACGGGACCAGGGGGCAGTACTTC. Residues: CASSHGTRGQYF.

The J gene is TRBJ2-2, the V gene TRBV5-1; TRBD1 aligns across 11 bases. The germline V gene has CDR1 SGHRS and CDR2 YFSETQ. The CDR3 contains 15 residues. The V gene end was trimmed by 4 bases and the J gene end by 2 bases; junction bases not matched to a gene: 1. The DNA for the CDR3 is TGCGCCAGCAGCGGGACAGGGGGAAACACCGGGGAGCTGTTTTTT. It yields the protein CASSGTGGNTGELFF. Combining the CDR3 with reference TRBV5-1 and TRBJ2-2 gives the whole variable domain KAGVTQTPRYLIKTRGQQVTLSCSPISGHRSVSWYQQTPGQGLQFLFEYFSETQRNKGNFPGRFSGRQFSNSRSEMNVSTLELGDSALYLCASSGTGGNTGELFFGEGSRLTVL.

The chain joins TRBV27 to TRBJ1-1, with D hard to call. Trimming removed 7 bases at V and 1 base at J, with 19 bases between. The CDR3 loop spans 16 amino acids. Germline lookup yields CDR1 MNHEY and CDR2 SMNVEV (reference sequence). DNA for the CDR3: TGTGCCAGCACCTCCCGGGTAGGCGTGAGGAACACTGAAGCTTTCTTT. It yields the protein CASTSRVGVRNTEAFF.

V usage is TRBV12-3 or TRBV12-4 and J usage is TRBJ1-1; D is ambiguous. The length of the CDR3 is 13 residues. V lost 2 bases and J 1 base, leaving 5 bases between the germline ends. CDR3 loop: CASSLRGNTEAFF. The CDR3 DNA follows: TGTGCCAGCAGTTTACGGGGGAACACTGAAGCTTTCTTT.

The chain carries TRBV2 and TRBJ2-5; 7 bases align to TRBD2. CDR1 and CDR2 from the germline V gene are SNHLY and FYNNEI. V lost 1 base, J lost 5 bases, and 4 bases stayed unmatched. This CDR3 has 14 residues. Written as DNA, the CDR3 is TGTGCCAGCAGTGAAGTTGCTAGCGGTGAGACCCAGTACTTC. Residues: CASSEVASGETQYF.

The CDR3 is CASSVRQRNTGELFF. Written as DNA, the CDR3 is TGCGCCAGCAGCGTTCGACAGCGGAACACCGGGGAGCTGTTTTTT. This chain uses TRBV5-1 with TRBJ2-2; maybe TRBD1 (5 bases). The CDR3 runs 15 residues. V lost 4 bases and J lost 1, with 11 bases in between. Germline V gene lookup returns CDR1 SGHRS and CDR2 YFSETQ.

This sequence joins TRBV2 and TRBJ1-1; D may be TRBD1 (6 bases). Germline V gene data show CDR1 as SNHLY and CDR2 as FYNNEI. The CDR3 totals 12 residues. The germline V and J ends were trimmed by 3 bases and 6 bases, with 8 bases remaining between them. This CDR3 is CASSDEGAEAFF. Here the CDR3 DNA reads TGTGCCAGCAGTGATGAGGGGGCTGAAGCTTTCTTT.

The rearrangement links TRBV7-9 to TRBJ1-2; D unclear. CDR3 length equals 16 residues. The V end was cut by 5 bases, the J end by 2 bases, with 18 bases between. CDR1 and CDR2 (germline): SEHNR, FQNEAQ (reference sequence). CDR3 sequence (DNA): TGTGCCAGCAGCCCATCACCCCAGTCTATCAACTATGGCTACACCTTC. Amino acids: CASSPSPQSINYGYTF.

CDR3 sequence (DNA): TGTGCCAGCCATGGATATAGCAATCAGCCCCAGCATTTT. Translated, it gives CASHGYSNQPQHF. The chain combines TRBV28 with TRBJ1-5; D remains ambiguous. The V end was cut by 8 bases, the J end by 0 bases, with 8 bases between. CDR1 and CDR2 from the germline V gene are MDHEN and SYDVKM. The CDR3 spans 13 residues. The full variable domain, rest sourced from reference TRBV28 and TRBJ1-5, is DVKVTQSSRYLVKRTGEKVFLECVQDMDHENMFWYRQDPGLGLRLIYFSYDVKMKEKGDIPEGYSVSREKKERFSLILESASTNQTSMYLCASHGYSNQPQHFGDGTRLSIL.

The chain uses TRBV2 and TRBJ2-3, with 11 bases aligning to TRBD1. V lost 7 bases and J lost 3; bases outside the gene matches: 6. CDR1 and CDR2 (germline): SNHLY, FYNNEI. The CDR3 extends over 15 amino acids. The CDR3 protein is CASKGTGGSTDTQYF. The CDR3 region has the DNA TGTGCCAGCAAGGGGACAGGGGGATCGACAGATACGCAGTATTTT. The variable domain in full, with the rest retrieved from reference TRBV2 and TRBJ2-3, is EPEVTQTPSHQVTQMGQEVILRCVPISNHLYFYWYRQILGQKVEFLVSFYNNEISEKSEIFDDQFSVERPDGSNFTLKIRSTKLEDSAMYFCASKGTGGSTDTQYFGPGTRLTVL.

This clone came up a few times. The V and J genes are TRBV7-3 and TRBJ2-7; no clear D gene. The CDR3 is 13 amino acids. Trimming removed 2 bases at V and 1 base at J, with 6 bases between. Germline assignment: CDR1 SGHTA and CDR2 FQGTGA. CDR3 residues: CASSLYASYEQYF. CDR3 in DNA: TGTGCCAGCAGCTTATACGCGTCCTACGAGCAGTACTTC.

This clone was counted only a few times. This chain uses TRBV13 with TRBJ1-4; D is uncertain. This CDR3 is built from 15 residues. Germline V gene data show CDR1 as PRHDT and CDR2 as FYEKMQ (reference sequence). V dropped 1 base and J dropped 7 bases, with 13 bases sitting between them. CDR3 sequence (DNA): TGTGCCAGCAGCTTAGTGACCCTAAGCGGTGAAAAACTGTTTTTT. This translates into CASSLVTLSGEKLFF. The variable domain in full, with the rest retrieved from reference TRBV13 and TRBJ1-4, is AAGVIQSPRHLIKEKRETATLKCYPIPRHDTVYWYQQGPGQDPQFLISFYEKMQSDKGSIPDRFSAQQFSDYHSELNMSSLELGDSALYFCASSLVTLSGEKLFFGSGTQLSVL.

This clone showed up just a few times. The chain is built from TRBV5-4 and TRBJ1-2, with TRBD1 as a possible D gene (5 bases). V lost 4 bases and J lost 4, with 20 bases in between. The V gene's germline CDR1 is SGHNT and CDR2 YYREEE (reference sequence). This CDR3 has 16 residues. CDR3 sequence: CASSPAGSGVVYGYTF. As DNA, the CDR3 is TGTGCCAGCAGCCCTGCAGGGTCGGGGGTCGTCTATGGCTACACCTTC.

This sequence joins TRBV6-2 or TRBV6-3 and TRBJ1-1; no definite D call. Germline CDR1 reads MNHEY; CDR2 reads SVGEGT. V dropped 6 bases and J dropped 1 base, with 9 bases sitting between them. This CDR3 contains 13 residues. Written as DNA, the CDR3 is TGTGCCAGCAGCTCGCTACGGAACACTGAAGCTTTCTTT. It specifies CASSSLRNTEAFF.

This sequence joins TRBV4-1 and TRBJ1-3; 8 bases align to TRBD1. Germline V CDR1 and CDR2: MGHRA, YSYEKL. The V gene end was trimmed by 2 bases and the J gene end by 4 bases; junction bases not matched to a gene: 4. The CDR3 has 15 amino acids. CDR3 sequence (DNA): TGCGCCAGCAGCCAAAGACAGGGGCAGGGAAACACCATATATTTT. Its translation is CASSQRQGQGNTIYF.

This clone has a handful of counts. The J gene is TRBJ2-1, the V gene TRBV7-9; D ambiguous. The CDR3 extends over 14 amino acids. V lost 2 bases and J 3 bases, leaving 8 bases between the germline ends. In germline, CDR1 is SEHNR, CDR2 FQNEAQ (reference sequence). CDR3 residues: CASSLFTVYNEQFF. CDR3 in DNA: TGTGCCAGCAGCTTATTTACGGTCTACAATGAGCAGTTCTTC.

The gene calls are TRBV5-1 and TRBJ1-3, with 10 bases identical to TRBD1. Germline CDR1 reads SGHRS; CDR2 reads YFSETQ. The length of the CDR3 is 16 residues. After removal of 2 bases from V and 2 bases from J, the junction contained 4 bases not matched to a gene. The CDR3 region is CASSFLGQGTGNTIYF. CDR3 DNA sequence: TGCGCCAGCAGCTTTCTGGGACAGGGGACTGGAAACACCATATATTTT.

This chain connects TRBV7-9 to TRBJ1-2; D is undetermined. Between the trimmed V and J ends, which lost 1 base and 4 bases, there was a span of 16 bases. Per germline, CDR1 SEHNR and CDR2 FQNEAQ (reference sequence). CDR3 length: 16 residues. The CDR3 region is CASSLVRQDGVYGYTF. Written as DNA, the CDR3 is TGTGCCAGCAGCTTAGTTCGCCAGGACGGGGTCTATGGCTACACCTTC. The full variable domain, its missing parts supplied by reference TRBV7-9 and TRBJ1-2, is DTGVSQNPRHKITKRGQNVTFRCDPISEHNRLYWYRQTLGQGPEFLTYFQNEAQLEKSRLLSDRFSAERPKGSFSTLEIQRTEQGDSAMYLCASSLVRQDGVYGYTFGSGTRLTVV.

This clone was recorded a few times. V usage is TRBV7-6 and J usage is TRBJ1-3, with D hard to call. The CDR3 is made up of 16 amino acids. Trimming removed 1 base at V and 0 bases at J, with 10 bases between. Germline V gene sequence: CDR1 SGHVS, CDR2 FNYEAQ. For the CDR3, the DNA is TGTGCCAGCAGCTTAGGGGCTTTGGGCTCTGGAAACACCATATATTTT. Protein product: CASSLGALGSGNTIYF.